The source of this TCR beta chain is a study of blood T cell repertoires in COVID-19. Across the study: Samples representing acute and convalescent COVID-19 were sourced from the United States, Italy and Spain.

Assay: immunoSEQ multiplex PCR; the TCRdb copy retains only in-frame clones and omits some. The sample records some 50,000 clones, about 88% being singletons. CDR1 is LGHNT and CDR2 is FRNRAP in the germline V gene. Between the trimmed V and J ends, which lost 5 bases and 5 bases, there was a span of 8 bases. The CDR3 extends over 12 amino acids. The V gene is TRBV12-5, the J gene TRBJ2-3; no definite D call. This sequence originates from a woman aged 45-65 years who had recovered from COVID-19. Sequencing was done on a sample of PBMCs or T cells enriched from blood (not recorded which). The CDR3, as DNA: TGTGCTAGTGGTCCTAGGCTAGATACGCAGTATTTT. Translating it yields CASGPRLDTQYF.